The 14 T cell receptor beta chains presented below share a single source sample, sequenced in a study of T-cell reconstitution after alpha-beta-depleted transplantation in children. Preparation of the TCRbeta library used unique molecular identifiers. MiXCR was run by TCRdb on the PCR reads, yielding one entry per CDR3 protein. The sample holds 500,000 to 750,000 distinct CDR3 sequences, roughly a quarter seen once. Sequencing was performed on PBMCs, taken before TCRalphabeta/CD19-depleted stem cell transplant. The origin of the receptors is a boy under two years old with Wiskott-Aldrich syndrome, due to receive a stem cell transplant.

The chain employs TRBV15 and TRBJ2-2, with D perhaps assigned TRBD1 or TRBD2 (5 bases each). CDR1 is LNHNV and CDR2 is YYDKDF in the germline V gene (reference sequence). Trimming removed 0 bases from V and 4 bases from J, with 18 bases in between. The CDR3 spans 18 residues. For the CDR3, the DNA is TGTGCCACCAGCAGAGATCGGGGTCGCCAGGGAGTCACCGGGGAGCTGTTTTTT. Translated: CATSRDRGRQGVTGELFF.

This clonotype appeared a few times. The chain has TRBV4-2 and TRBJ2-5; TRBD1 might be the D (5 bases). V gave up 3 bases and J gave up 5 bases, with 7 bases separating them. The CDR3 loop spans 12 amino acids. Germline lookup yields CDR1 LGHNA and CDR2 YNFKEQ. The CDR3, as DNA: TGTGCCAGCAGCCACCAGGGCGAGACCCAGTACTTC. Its protein product is CASSHQGETQYF.

The gene calls are TRBV12-3 or TRBV12-4 and TRBJ1-2; D is ambiguous. The V end was cut by 6 bases, the J end by 2 bases, with 4 bases between. The CDR3 has 11 amino acids. CDR3 amino acids: CASRRNYGYTF. CDR3 nucleotides: TGTGCCAGCAGGCGCAACTATGGCTACACCTTC.

This clonotype was found a few times. This chain connects TRBV9 to TRBJ2-7; no definite D call. The CDR3 is 13 amino acids. Trimming pared 3 bases from V and 8 bases from J, leaving 15 bases between. The germline gives CDR1 SGDLS, CDR2 YYNGEE. CDR3 nucleotide sequence: TGTGCCAGCAGCGACACGTCAAGTTACCAGCAGTACTTC. Its protein is CASSDTSSYQQYF.

The CDR3 bases are TGTGCCAGCAGACCCAGACAGACCTCCTACAATGAGCAGTTCTTC. It codes for CASRPRQTSYNEQFF. V gene TRBV6-1 combines with J gene TRBJ2-1, with D perhaps matching TRBD1 (5 bases). Germline values: CDR1 MNHNS, CDR2 SASEGT. Trimming removed 6 bases from V and 0 bases from J, with 12 bases in between. CDR3 size: 15 residues.

The chain recombines TRBV5-1 with TRBJ1-1; D gene ambiguous. The CDR3 has 15 residues. Trimming cost V 0 bases and J 5 bases, with 14 bases left between them. Per germline, CDR1 SGHRS and CDR2 YFSETQ. CDR3 in DNA: TGCGCCAGCAGCTTGGCGCCGGGTATAAGGACTGAAGCTTTCTTT. Translated, it gives CASSLAPGIRTEAFF.

This chain links TRBV5-1 with TRBJ2-3; maybe TRBD2 (6 bases). V lost 3 bases, J lost 6 bases, and 17 bases lay in between. The germline gives CDR1 SGHRS, CDR2 YFSETQ. The CDR3 loop spans 15 amino acids. The CDR3 DNA reads as TGCGCCAGCAGCTCCACTAGCCCAAGGGCGGATACGCAGTATTTT. This gives the protein CASSSTSPRADTQYF.

The chain is built from TRBV7-2 and TRBJ2-3; 7 nucleotides align to TRBD2. The CDR3 runs to 17 residues. CDR1 and CDR2 from the germline V gene are SGHTA and FQGNSA. V was clipped by 3 bases and J by 1 base; unmatched bases: 10. CDR3 DNA sequence: TGTGCCAGCAGCTTTGGGGGGGGGAGACGAGGCACAGATACGCAGTATTTT. This sequence encodes CASSFGGGRRGTDTQYF. The full variable domain, its missing parts supplied by reference TRBV7-2 and TRBJ2-3, is GAGVSQSPSNKVTEKGKDVELRCDPISGHTALYWYRQSLGQGLEFLIYFQGNSAPDKSGLPSDRFSAERTGGSVSTLTIQRTQQEDSAVYLCASSFGGGRRGTDTQYFGPGTRLTVL.

This clonotype was counted between two and nine times. The CDR3 protein is CASSLVAGLGTEAFF. The DNA for the CDR3 is TGCGCCAGCAGCTTGGTCGCCGGGCTGGGCACTGAAGCTTTCTTT. The chain couples TRBV5-1 to TRBJ1-1; D remains ambiguous. CDR1 and CDR2 (germline): SGHRS, YFSETQ. The CDR3 runs 15 residues. The V end was cut by 0 bases, the J end by 4 bases, with 13 bases between.

Only a few counts were recorded for this clonotype. This chain links TRBV20-1 with TRBJ2-7, with TRBD2 as a possible D gene (5 bases). The CDR3 contains 12 residues. Trimming took off 1 base at V and 3 bases at J, with 7 bases between the two ends. CDR1 and CDR2 from the germline V gene are DFQATT and SNEGSKA (reference sequence). DNA for the CDR3: TGCAGTGCTAGAGTCCGGGACTACGAGCAGTACTTC. Translation gives CSARVRDYEQYF.

This clonotype turned up a few times. The V and J genes are TRBV5-1 and TRBJ2-5; no reliable D call. The CDR3 runs to 12 residues. Germline CDR1 reads SGHRS; CDR2 reads YFSETQ. V lost 4 bases and J 6 bases, leaving 10 bases between the germline ends. The CDR3 loop is CASSDDDKTQYF. The CDR3 DNA is TGCGCCAGCAGCGATGATGACAAGACCCAGTACTTC.

A few counts support this clonotype. This chain connects TRBV10-1 to TRBJ2-7; 7 bases line up with TRBD2. V shed 5 bases and J 7 bases; nucleotides not matched to a gene: 8. Looked up from germline, CDR1 is WNHNN and CDR2 is SYGVQD (reference sequence). The CDR3 has 13 amino acids. Here the CDR3 reads CASSIAGEDEQYF. Written as DNA, the CDR3 is TGCGCCAGCAGTATTGCGGGAGAGGATGAGCAGTACTTC.

The rearrangement uses TRBV5-1 and TRBJ1-5; maybe TRBD1 (6 bases). The germline V and J ends were trimmed by 0 bases and 0 bases, with 13 bases remaining between them. Germline V gene sequence: CDR1 SGHRS, CDR2 YFSETQ. The CDR3 totals 17 residues. The CDR3 nucleotides are TGCGCCAGCAGCTTGGATAACCGGGACACTAGCAATCAGCCCCAGCATTTT. Amino acid sequence: CASSLDNRDTSNQPQHF.

The sample holds a few counts of this clonotype. The chain joins TRBV3-1 to TRBJ2-1; no reliable D call. V dropped 0 bases and J dropped 2 bases, with 14 bases sitting between them. CDR1 is LGHDT, CDR2 YNNKEL, per germline (reference sequence). The CDR3 runs 17 residues. Here the CDR3 reads CASSQDRTDLAYNEQFF. DNA for the CDR3: TGTGCCAGCAGCCAAGATAGAACGGACCTCGCCTACAATGAGCAGTTCTTC.